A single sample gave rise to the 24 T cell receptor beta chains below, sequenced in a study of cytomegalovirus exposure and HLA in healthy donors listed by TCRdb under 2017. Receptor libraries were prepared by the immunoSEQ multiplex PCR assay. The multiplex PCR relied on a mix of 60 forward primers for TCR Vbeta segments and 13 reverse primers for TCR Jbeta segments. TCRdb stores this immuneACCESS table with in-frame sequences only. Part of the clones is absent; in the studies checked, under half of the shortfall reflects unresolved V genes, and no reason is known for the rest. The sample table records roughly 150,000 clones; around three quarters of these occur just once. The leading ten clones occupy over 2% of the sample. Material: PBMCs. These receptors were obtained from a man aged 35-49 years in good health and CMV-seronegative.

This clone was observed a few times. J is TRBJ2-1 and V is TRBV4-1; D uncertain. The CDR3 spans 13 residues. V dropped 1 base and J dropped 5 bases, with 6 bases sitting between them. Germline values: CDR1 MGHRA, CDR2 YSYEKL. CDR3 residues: CASSQVQNNEQFF. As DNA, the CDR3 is TGCGCCAGCAGCCAAGTACAAAACAATGAGCAGTTCTTC.

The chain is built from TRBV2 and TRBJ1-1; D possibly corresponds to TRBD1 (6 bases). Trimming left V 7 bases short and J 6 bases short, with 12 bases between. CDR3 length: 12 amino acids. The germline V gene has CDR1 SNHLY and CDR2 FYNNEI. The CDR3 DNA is TGTGCCAGCAACCCTACAGGGTCTGAAGCTTTCTTT. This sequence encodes CASNPTGSEAFF.

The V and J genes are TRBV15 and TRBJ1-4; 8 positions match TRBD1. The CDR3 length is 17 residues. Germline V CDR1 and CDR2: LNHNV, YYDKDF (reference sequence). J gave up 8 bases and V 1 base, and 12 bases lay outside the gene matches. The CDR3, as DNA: TGTGCCACCAGCAGAGTGCCCCAGCAGGGGGCAAAGGAAAAACTGTTTTTT. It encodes CATSRVPQQGAKEKLFF.

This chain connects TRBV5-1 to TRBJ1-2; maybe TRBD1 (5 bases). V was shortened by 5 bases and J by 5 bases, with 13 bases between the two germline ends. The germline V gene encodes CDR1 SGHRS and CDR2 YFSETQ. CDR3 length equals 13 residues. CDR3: CASSPDSLYGYTF. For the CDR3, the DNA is TGCGCCAGCAGTCCTGACAGCCTATATGGCTACACCTTC.

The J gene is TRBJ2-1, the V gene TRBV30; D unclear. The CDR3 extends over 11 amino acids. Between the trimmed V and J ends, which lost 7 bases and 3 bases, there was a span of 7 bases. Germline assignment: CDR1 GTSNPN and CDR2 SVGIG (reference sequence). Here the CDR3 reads CALVFYNEQFF. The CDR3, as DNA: TGTGCCTTAGTTTTCTACAATGAGCAGTTCTTC.

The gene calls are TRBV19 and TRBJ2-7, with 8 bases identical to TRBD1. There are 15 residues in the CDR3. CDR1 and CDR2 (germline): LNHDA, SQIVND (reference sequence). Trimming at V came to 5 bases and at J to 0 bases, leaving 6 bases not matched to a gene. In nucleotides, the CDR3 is TGTGCCAGTAGTGAAACGGACAGGGACTCCTACGAGCAGTACTTC. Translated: CASSETDRDSYEQYF.

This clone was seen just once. The CDR3 protein is CASSVSGGANEQFF. CDR3 nucleotide sequence: TGTGCCAGCAGCGTTAGCGGGGGGGCGAATGAGCAGTTCTTC. The chain links TRBV7-7 to TRBJ2-1; 11 bases map to TRBD2. Germline CDR1 and CDR2: SSHAT and FNYEAQ (reference sequence). The CDR3 sequence is 14 residues long. With V trimmed by 5 bases and J by 7 bases, 4 bases remained unmatched.

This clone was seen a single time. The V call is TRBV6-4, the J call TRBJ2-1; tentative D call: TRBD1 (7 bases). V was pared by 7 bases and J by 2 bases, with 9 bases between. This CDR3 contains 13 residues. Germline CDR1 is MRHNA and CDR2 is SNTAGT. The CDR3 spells CASTGGPYNEQFF. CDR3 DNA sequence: TGTGCCAGCACAGGGGGGCCCTACAATGAGCAGTTCTTC.

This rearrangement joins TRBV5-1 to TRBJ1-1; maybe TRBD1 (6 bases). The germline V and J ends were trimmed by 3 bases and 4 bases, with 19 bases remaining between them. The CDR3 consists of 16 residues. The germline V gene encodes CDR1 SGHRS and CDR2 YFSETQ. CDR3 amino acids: CASSSTTGFFGTEAFF. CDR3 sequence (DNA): TGCGCCAGCAGCTCGACCACAGGGTTTTTTGGCACTGAAGCTTTCTTT.

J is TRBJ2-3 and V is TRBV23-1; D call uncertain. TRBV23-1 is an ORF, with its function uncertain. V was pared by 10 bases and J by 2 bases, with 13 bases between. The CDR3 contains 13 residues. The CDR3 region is CAKRVIITDTQYF. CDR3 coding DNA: TGCGCCAAACGGGTTATTATCACAGATACGCAGTATTTT.

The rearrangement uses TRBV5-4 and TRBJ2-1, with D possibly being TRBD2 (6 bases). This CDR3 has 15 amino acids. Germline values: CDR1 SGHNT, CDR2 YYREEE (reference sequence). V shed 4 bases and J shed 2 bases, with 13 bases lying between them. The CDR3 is CASSLGSAPYNEQFF. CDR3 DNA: TGTGCCAGCAGCCTCGGGAGCGCCCCCTACAATGAGCAGTTCTTC.

CDR3 in amino acids: CASSQGRARWNTEAFF. The DNA for the CDR3 is TGCGCCAGCAGCCAAGGGCGAGCCAGGTGGAACACTGAAGCTTTCTTT. This rearrangement joins TRBV4-1 to TRBJ1-1; D not resolved. The V end was cut by 1 base, the J end by 1 base, with 13 bases between. Germline V CDR1 and CDR2: MGHRA, YSYEKL. The CDR3 has 16 residues.

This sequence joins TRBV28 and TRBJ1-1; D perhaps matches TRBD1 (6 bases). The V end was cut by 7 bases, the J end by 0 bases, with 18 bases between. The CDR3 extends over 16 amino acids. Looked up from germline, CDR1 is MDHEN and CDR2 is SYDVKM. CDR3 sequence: CASITIGTRMNTEAFF. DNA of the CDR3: TGTGCCAGCATAACTATTGGGACAAGAATGAACACTGAAGCTTTCTTT.

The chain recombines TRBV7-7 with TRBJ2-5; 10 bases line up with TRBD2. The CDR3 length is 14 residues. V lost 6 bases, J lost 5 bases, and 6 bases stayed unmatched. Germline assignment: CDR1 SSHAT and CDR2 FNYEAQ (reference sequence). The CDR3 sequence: CASSKAGGLETQYF. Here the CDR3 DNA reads TGTGCCAGCAGTAAAGCGGGGGGGCTGGAGACCCAGTACTTC.

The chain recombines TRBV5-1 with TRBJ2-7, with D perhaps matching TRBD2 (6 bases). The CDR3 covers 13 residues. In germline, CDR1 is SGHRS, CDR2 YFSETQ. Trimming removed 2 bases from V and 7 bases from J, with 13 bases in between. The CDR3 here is CASSLPGGGEQYF. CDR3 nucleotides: TGCGCCAGCAGCTTACCCGGGGGAGGAGAGCAGTACTTC.

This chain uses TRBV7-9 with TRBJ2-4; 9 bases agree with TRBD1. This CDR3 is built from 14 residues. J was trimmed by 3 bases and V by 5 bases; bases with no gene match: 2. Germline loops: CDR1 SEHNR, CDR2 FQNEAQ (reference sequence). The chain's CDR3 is CASSRDRDKNIQYF. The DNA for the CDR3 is TGTGCCAGCAGCCGGGACAGGGACAAAAACATTCAGTACTTC.

CDR3 sequence: CASSSIAGEDEQYF. As DNA, the CDR3 is TGTGCCAGCAGCTCAATAGCGGGAGAGGACGAGCAGTACTTC. The chain employs TRBV5-4 and TRBJ2-7, with 9 bases that match TRBD2. This CDR3 spans 14 amino acids. The germline CDR1 and CDR2 sequences are SGHNT and YYREEE (reference sequence). V gave up 3 bases and J gave up 5 bases; unmatched junction bases: 6. Supplemented by reference TRBV5-4 and TRBJ2-7, the full variable domain reads ETGVTQSPTHLIKTRGQQVTLRCSSQSGHNTVSWYQQALGQGPQFIFQYYREEENGRGNFPPRFSGLQFPNYSSELNVNALELDDSALYLCASSSIAGEDEQYFGPGTRLTVT.

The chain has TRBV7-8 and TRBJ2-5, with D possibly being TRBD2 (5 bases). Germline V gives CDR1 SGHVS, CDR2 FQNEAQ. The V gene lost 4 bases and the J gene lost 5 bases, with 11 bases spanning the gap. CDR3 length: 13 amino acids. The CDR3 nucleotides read TGTGCCAGCAGCTCAGGACTGCGGGAGACCCAGTACTTC. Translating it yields CASSSGLRETQYF.

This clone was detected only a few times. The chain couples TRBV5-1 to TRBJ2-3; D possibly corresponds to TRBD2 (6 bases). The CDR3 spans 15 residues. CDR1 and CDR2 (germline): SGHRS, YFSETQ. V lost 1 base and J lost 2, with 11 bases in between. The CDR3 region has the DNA TGCGCCAGCAGCTTGAGGGCTAGCGACACAGATACGCAGTATTTT. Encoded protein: CASSLRASDTDTQYF.

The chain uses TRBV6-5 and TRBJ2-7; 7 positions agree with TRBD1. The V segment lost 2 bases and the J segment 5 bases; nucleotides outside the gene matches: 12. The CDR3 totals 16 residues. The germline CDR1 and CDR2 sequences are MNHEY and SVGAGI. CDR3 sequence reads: CASSYARYRGSNEQYF. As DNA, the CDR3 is TGTGCCAGCAGTTACGCCCGCTACAGGGGCAGCAACGAGCAGTACTTC.

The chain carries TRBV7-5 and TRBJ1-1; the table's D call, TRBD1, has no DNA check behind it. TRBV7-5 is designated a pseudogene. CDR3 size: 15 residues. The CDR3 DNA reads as TGTGTCAGACTCAGAAGACAGGGGTTAATCACTGAAGCTTTCTTT. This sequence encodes CVRLRRQGLITEAFF.

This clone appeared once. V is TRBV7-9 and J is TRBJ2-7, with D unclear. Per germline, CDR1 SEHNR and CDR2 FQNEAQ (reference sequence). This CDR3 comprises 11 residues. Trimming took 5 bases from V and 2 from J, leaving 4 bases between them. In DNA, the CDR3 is TGTGCCAGCAGCAACACCTACGAGCAGTACTTC. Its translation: CASSNTYEQYF.

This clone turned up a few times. CDR3: CASRRNEDSPYEQYF. In DNA form, the CDR3 reads TGTGCCAGCAGACGTAATGAGGACAGTCCCTACGAGCAGTACTTC. This rearrangement joins TRBV6-5 to TRBJ2-7; D is possibly TRBD1 (6 bases). V was pared by 6 bases and J by 2 bases, with 17 bases between. The CDR3 sequence is 15 residues long. The germline gives CDR1 MNHEY, CDR2 SVGAGI.

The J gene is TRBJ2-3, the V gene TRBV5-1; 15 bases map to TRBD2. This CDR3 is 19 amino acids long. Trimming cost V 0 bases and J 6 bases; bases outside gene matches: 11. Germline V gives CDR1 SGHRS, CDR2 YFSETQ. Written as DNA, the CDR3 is TGCGCCAGCAGCTTGGTAGGACTAGCGGGGGGGCTGCCTGGGGATACGCAGTATTTT. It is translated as CASSLVGLAGGLPGDTQYF.